The 27 T cell receptor beta chains given below trace back to one sample, sequenced in a study of blood T cells in healthy people across ages. Next came a second PCR, run for about 6 to 12 cycles, which used a sample-barcoded 5' primer along with a J-beta primer mix. A single record per CDR3 protein comes from TCRdb applying MiXCR to the 5' RACE reads. The sample lists some 640,000 distinct CDR3 sequences, roughly 31% seen once, with less than 20% in the top ten. The sequenced sample was blood. These receptors were collected from a woman older than 75 in good health.

The chain has TRBV10-3 and TRBJ2-7; D is unclear. The CDR3 is made up of 14 amino acids. V gave up 3 bases and J gave up 2 bases, with 11 bases separating them. Germline V gene sequence: CDR1 ENHRY, CDR2 SYGVKD. Here the CDR3 reads CAISEAFQPYEQYF. The CDR3, as DNA: TGTGCCATCAGTGAAGCATTCCAACCCTACGAGCAGTACTTC.

This clonotype was counted ten times or more. The chain uses TRBV12-3 or TRBV12-4 and TRBJ2-3; D is ambiguous. The CDR3 has 14 amino acids. V lost 3 bases, J lost 6 bases, and 13 bases lay in between. The CDR3 loop reads CASSFGQLADTQYF. The CDR3 DNA follows: TGTGCCAGCAGTTTTGGGCAGCTCGCGGATACGCAGTATTTT.

This clonotype has more than one count but fewer than ten. V gene TRBV21-1 combines with J gene TRBJ1-2. TRBV21-1 is a pseudogene locus. CDR3 size: 18 residues. In nucleotides, the CDR3 is TGTGCCAGCAGCACCTTCCTTAGGTTAGGATTGGCTAACTATGGCTACACCTTC. Translated, it gives CASSTFLRLGLANYGYTF.

The chain employs TRBV5-1 and TRBJ2-7, with D perhaps TRBD1 (7 bases). Germline CDR1 and CDR2: SGHRS and YFSETQ. Trimming shortened V by 3 bases and J by 2 bases, and 12 bases separated the two germline ends. The CDR3 sequence is 14 residues long. CDR3 amino acids: CASSWGRGAYEQYF. The CDR3 bases are TGCGCCAGCAGCTGGGGCAGGGGGGCCTACGAGCAGTACTTC.

This clonotype occurred many times. The chain employs TRBV5-1 and TRBJ2-5; 15 bases are shared with TRBD2. Germline CDR1 reads SGHRS; CDR2 reads YFSETQ. The CDR3 spans 17 residues. The ends lost 5 bases at V and 5 bases at J; junction bases unmatched: 10. CDR3 sequence reads: CASRSGLAGGRPETQYF. CDR3 nucleotides: TGCGCCAGCAGGTCGGGACTAGCGGGGGGCCGCCCGGAGACCCAGTACTTC. The full variable domain, completed using reference TRBV5-1 and TRBJ2-5, is KAGVTQTPRYLIKTRGQQVTLSCSPISGHRSVSWYQQTPGQGLQFLFEYFSETQRNKGNFPGRFSGRQFSNSRSEMNVSTLELGDSALYLCASRSGLAGGRPETQYFGPGTRLLVL.

As for this clonotype: Because it lacks the conserved phenylalanine or tryptophan at the end, this CDR3 is likely a read error. This chain links TRBV12-3 or TRBV12-4 with TRBJ2-7, with D perhaps matching TRBD1 (5 bases). The CDR3 is made up of 13 amino acids. The ends were cut back, 3 bases at V and 7 bases at J, with 13 bases in the middle. The CDR3 DNA is TGTGCCAGCAGTTTCCGACAGATCTATGAGCAGTACCTC. Translated: CASSFRQIYEQYL.

This clonotype has at least ten counts. The V gene is TRBV5-6, the J gene TRBJ2-3; TRBD2 matches at 7 bases. The CDR3 consists of 13 residues. V shed 0 bases and J 8 bases; nucleotides not matched to a gene: 3. From germline, CDR1 is SGHDT and CDR2 YYEEEE. The CDR3: CASSLGTSGTQYF. The CDR3 DNA follows: TGTGCCAGCAGCTTGGGGACTAGTGGTACGCAGTATTTT.

This clonotype was seen ten or more times. The chain joins TRBV9 to TRBJ2-1; TRBD1 aligns across 8 bases. CDR3 length: 16 residues. Germline V gives CDR1 SGDLS, CDR2 YYNGEE. V lost 0 bases, J lost 5 bases, and 7 bases stayed unmatched. Here the CDR3 reads CASSVDSETGDNEQFF. DNA of the CDR3: TGTGCCAGCAGCGTAGACTCTGAGACAGGGGACAATGAGCAGTTCTTC.

The chain has TRBV5-1 and TRBJ2-3, with D perhaps TRBD2 (5 bases). Germline CDR1 reads SGHRS; CDR2 reads YFSETQ. V lost 4 bases to trimming and J lost 2 bases, with 20 bases between them. CDR3 size: 17 residues. The CDR3 DNA reads as TGCGCCAGCAGCCAACACCCCGAAGCGGACCTCACAGATACGCAGTATTTT. Its translation: CASSQHPEADLTDTQYF.

Of note for this clonotype: A single base separates this from a much larger clone, so it may be a read error. The J gene is TRBJ2-3, the V gene TRBV11-3, with TRBD1 identical over 10 bases. Germline V gene lookup returns CDR1 SGHNT and CDR2 YENEEA. The CDR3 length is 13 residues. The junction had 1 base not matched to a gene; V was cut back by 7 bases and J by 3 bases. The CDR3 DNA follows: TGTGCCAGCAAGGACAGGGGGACAGATACGCAGTATTTT. Translation gives CASKDRGTDTQYF.

This clonotype was found many times. The J gene is TRBJ2-5, the V gene TRBV9; 11 bases fit TRBD2. This CDR3 comprises 16 residues. CDR1 is SGDLS and CDR2 is YYNGEE in the germline V gene. The junction had 4 bases not matched to a gene; V was cut back by 1 base and J by 2 bases. The CDR3 DNA reads as TGTGCCAGCAGCGTACAACTAGCGGGGGTTCAAGAGACCCAGTACTTC. This translates into CASSVQLAGVQETQYF.

Concerning this clonotype itself: This could be a read error, since a much larger clone is one nucleotide away. The rearrangement links TRBV6-1 to TRBJ2-6; 10 nucleotides line up with TRBD1. The germline V gene has CDR1 MNHNS and CDR2 SASEGT. This CDR3 region has 18 residues. The DNA for the CDR3 is TGTGCCAGCAGTCCGGGGACAGGGGCAAGGGCTGGGGTCAACGTCCTGACTTTC. As protein: CASSPGTGARAGVNVLTF.

This clonotype was observed a single time. This chain connects TRBV7-2 to TRBJ2-1, with 7 bases that match TRBD2. The CDR3 loop spans 15 amino acids. Germline CDR1 is SGHTA and CDR2 is FQGNSA. V trimming: 4 bases; J trimming: 8 bases; junction bases outside the gene matches: 11. The CDR3 here is CASSYVMGGEDEQFF. The CDR3 DNA is TGTGCCAGCAGCTATGTGATGGGGGGGGAGGATGAGCAGTTCTTC.

J is TRBJ1-5 and V is TRBV30; TRBD1 matches at 8 bases. V was pared by 5 bases and J by 3 bases, with 9 bases of the junction left unmatched. This CDR3 contains 15 residues. From germline, CDR1 is GTSNPN and CDR2 SVGIG (reference sequence). The CDR3 sequence: CAWGSSDRDNQPQHF. The CDR3 DNA follows: TGTGCCTGGGGTTCCTCGGACAGGGACAATCAGCCCCAGCATTTT.

This clonotype was detected many times. The V and J genes are TRBV5-1 and TRBJ2-1, with a tentative D call TRBD1 (5 bases). The germline V gene encodes CDR1 SGHRS and CDR2 YFSETQ. The CDR3 spans 13 residues. V was trimmed by 2 bases and J by 9 bases, leaving 12 bases between them. CDR3 coding DNA: TGCGCCAGCAGCTTTTTAGGGGTGGGTGAGCAGTTCTTC. Protein product: CASSFLGVGEQFF.

This clonotype was recorded many times. The chain links TRBV28 to TRBJ2-5, with D possibly matching TRBD2 (6 bases). In germline, CDR1 is MDHEN, CDR2 SYDVKM. The V end was cut by 6 bases, the J end by 5 bases, with 16 bases between. The CDR3 loop spans 14 amino acids. CDR3 DNA sequence: TGTGCCAGCAGCTCCGCCGGGGGTTCGGAGACCCAGTACTTC. This translates into CASSSAGGSETQYF.

The V and J genes are TRBV7-9 and TRBJ1-5; 8 positions agree with TRBD1. Germline CDR1 is SEHNR and CDR2 is FQNEAQ (reference sequence). This CDR3 is 14 amino acids long. V shed 4 bases, J shed 15 bases, and the junction held 14 bases outside the gene matches. As DNA, the CDR3 is TGTGCCAGCAGCTCAATTGCATGGAGGCAGGGGGCGCATTTT. Translation: CASSSIAWRQGAHF.

This clonotype was counted many times. The chain carries TRBV9 and TRBJ2-6; D might be TRBD1 (6 bases). The CDR3 runs to 16 residues. Germline CDR1 SGDLS, CDR2 YYNGEE. Trimming removed 0 bases at V and 3 bases at J, with 10 bases between. CDR3 in amino acids: CASSVGKGVGANVLTF. The DNA for the CDR3 is TGTGCCAGCAGCGTAGGGAAGGGGGTTGGGGCCAACGTCCTGACTTTC.

V gene TRBV20-1 combines with J gene TRBJ1-2; D is possibly TRBD1 (5 bases). This CDR3 region has 11 residues. Trimming pared 6 bases from V and 7 bases from J, leaving 12 bases between. The germline CDR1 and CDR2 sequences are DFQATT and SNEGSKA (reference sequence). The CDR3 here is CSATGQSGYTF. The CDR3, as DNA: TGCAGTGCCACCGGACAAAGTGGCTACACCTTC.

This clonotype came up many times. The chain has TRBV2 and TRBJ2-7, with no clear D. Germline CDR1 is SNHLY and CDR2 is FYNNEI. With 1 base removed from V and 6 bases from J, the gap between germline ends came to 13 bases. The CDR3 spans 14 residues. DNA of the CDR3: TGTGCCAGCAGTGAAGATGGGCTCACCTTCGAGCAGTACTTC. Protein: CASSEDGLTFEQYF. Looking up the rest from reference TRBV2 and TRBJ2-7 gives the full variable domain: EPEVTQTPSHQVTQMGQEVILRCVPISNHLYFYWYRQILGQKVEFLVSFYNNEISEKSEIFDDQFSVERPDGSNFTLKIRSTKLEDSAMYFCASSEDGLTFEQYFGPGTRLTVT.

This clonotype was observed a few times. A much larger clone sits a single nucleotide away, making a read error possible. The gene calls are TRBV3-1 and TRBJ2-1; 9 bases are shared with TRBD2. V lost 4 bases, J lost 5 bases, and 6 bases stayed unmatched. The CDR3 is 15 residues long. Germline V gives CDR1 LGHDT, CDR2 YNNKEL (reference sequence). CDR3 protein: CASSRGGGGNNEQFF. The CDR3 nucleotides are TGTGCCAGCAGCCGAGGCGGGGGGGGTAACAATGAGCAGTTCTTC.

The rearrangement links TRBV30 to TRBJ1-5; tentative D call: TRBD1 (6 bases). The germline gives CDR1 GTSNPN, CDR2 SVGIG (reference sequence). The CDR3 is 14 residues long. Trimming pared 0 bases from V and 7 bases from J, leaving 13 bases between. This chain's CDR3 is CAWSVAGGAQPQHF. Written as DNA, the CDR3 is TGTGCCTGGAGTGTAGCGGGGGGCGCGCAGCCCCAGCATTTT.

The gene calls are TRBV7-9 and TRBJ1-2; 7 nucleotides align to TRBD1. This CDR3 has 18 residues. Germline V gene sequence: CDR1 SEHNR, CDR2 FQNEAQ (reference sequence). The V and J ends lost 0 bases and 3 bases, in that order; junction bases with no gene match: 13. This chain's CDR3 is CASSLARYRSRGDYGYTF. DNA of the CDR3: TGTGCCAGCAGCTTAGCCCGGTATCGTTCCAGGGGGGACTATGGCTACACCTTC. Full variable domain (outside the CDR3, taken from reference TRBV7-9 and TRBJ1-2): DTGVSQNPRHKITKRGQNVTFRCDPISEHNRLYWYRQTLGQGPEFLTYFQNEAQLEKSRLLSDRFSAERPKGSFSTLEIQRTEQGDSAMYLCASSLARYRSRGDYGYTFGSGTRLTVV.

The genes are TRBV30 and TRBJ2-3, with D tentatively TRBD1 or TRBD2 (6 bases each). V shed 0 bases and J shed 3 bases, with 16 bases lying between them. Germline loops: CDR1 GTSNPN, CDR2 SVGIG (reference sequence). The CDR3 contains 16 residues. CDR3 coding DNA: TGTGCCTGGAGTGTCAGGAGGGGGGCCTCTACAGATACGCAGTATTTT. This encodes CAWSVRRGASTDTQYF.

The chain recombines TRBV12-3 or TRBV12-4 with TRBJ2-1, with TRBD2 matching 10 bases. The CDR3 extends over 19 amino acids. V lost 6 bases to trimming and J lost 4 bases; unmatched junction nucleotides: 18. CDR3 nucleotide sequence: TGTGCCAGCAGAGCAGGGACATTGACTAGCGGGCGATCGTACAATGAGCAGTTCTTC. Amino acids: CASRAGTLTSGRSYNEQFF.

V gene TRBV30 combines with J gene TRBJ1-2; D is uncertain. The CDR3 runs 12 residues. CDR1 and CDR2 (germline): GTSNPN, SVGIG (reference sequence). V lost 3 bases and J 6 bases, leaving 11 bases between the germline ends. CDR3 loop: CAWRLMRDGYTF. In DNA, the CDR3 is TGTGCCTGGAGGCTAATGAGGGATGGCTACACCTTC.

This sequence joins TRBV4-3 and TRBJ1-4; D is perhaps TRBD1 (6 bases). V was clipped by 3 bases and J by 0 bases, with 29 bases between them. The germline V gene encodes CDR1 LGHNA and CDR2 YSLEER. This CDR3 is built from 22 residues. The CDR3: CASSHLLGGEARPSSTNEKLFF. The CDR3 DNA reads as TGCGCCAGCAGCCACTTATTAGGGGGAGAGGCACGGCCGAGCTCAACTAATGAAAAACTGTTTTTT.